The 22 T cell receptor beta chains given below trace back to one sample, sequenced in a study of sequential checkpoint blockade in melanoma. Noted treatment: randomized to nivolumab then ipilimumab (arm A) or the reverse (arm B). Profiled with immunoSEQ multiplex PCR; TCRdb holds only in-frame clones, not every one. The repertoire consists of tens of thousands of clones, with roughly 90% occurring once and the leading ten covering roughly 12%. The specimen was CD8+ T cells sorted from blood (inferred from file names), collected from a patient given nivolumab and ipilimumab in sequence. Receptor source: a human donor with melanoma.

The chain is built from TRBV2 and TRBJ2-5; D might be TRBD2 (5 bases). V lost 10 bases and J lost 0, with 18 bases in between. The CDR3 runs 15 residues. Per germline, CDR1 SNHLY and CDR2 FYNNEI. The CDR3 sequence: CATTGLGGHQETQYF. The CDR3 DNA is TGTGCCACTACGGGCCTTGGCGGGCACCAAGAGACCCAGTACTTC.

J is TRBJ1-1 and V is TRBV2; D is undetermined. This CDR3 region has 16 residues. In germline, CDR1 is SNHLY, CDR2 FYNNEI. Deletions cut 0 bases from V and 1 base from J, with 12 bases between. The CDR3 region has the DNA TGTGCCAGCAGTGAAGCGCTCGAACAGCCGAACACTGAAGCTTTCTTT. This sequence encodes CASSEALEQPNTEAFF. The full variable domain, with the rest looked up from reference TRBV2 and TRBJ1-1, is EPEVTQTPSHQVTQMGQEVILRCVPISNHLYFYWYRQILGQKVEFLVSFYNNEISEKSEIFDDQFSVERPDGSNFTLKIRSTKLEDSAMYFCASSEALEQPNTEAFFGQGTRLTVV.

CDR3 DNA: TGTGCCAGCAGCCCGGGAGGGATTTTCCCCTACGAGCAGTACTTC. Translating it yields CASSPGGIFPYEQYF. The chain carries TRBV7-9 and TRBJ2-7; 8 positions agree with TRBD2. V was pared by 5 bases and J by 2 bases, with 8 bases of the junction left unmatched. CDR1 and CDR2 from the germline V gene are SEHNR and FQNEAQ (reference sequence). The CDR3 has 15 amino acids.

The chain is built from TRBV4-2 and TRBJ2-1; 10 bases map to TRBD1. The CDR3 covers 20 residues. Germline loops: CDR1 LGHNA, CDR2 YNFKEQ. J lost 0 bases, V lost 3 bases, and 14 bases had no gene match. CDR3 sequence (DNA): TGTGCCAGCAGCCAGGAAACCGGGACAGGGGAATTTAGCTCCTACAATGAGCAGTTCTTC. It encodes CASSQETGTGEFSSYNEQFF.

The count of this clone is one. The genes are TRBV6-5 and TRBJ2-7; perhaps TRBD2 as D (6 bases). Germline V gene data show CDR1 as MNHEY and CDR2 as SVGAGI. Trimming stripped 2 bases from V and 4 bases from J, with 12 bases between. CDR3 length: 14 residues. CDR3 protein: CASSYRGLPYEQYF. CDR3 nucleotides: TGTGCCAGCAGTTACCGGGGACTTCCTTACGAGCAGTACTTC.

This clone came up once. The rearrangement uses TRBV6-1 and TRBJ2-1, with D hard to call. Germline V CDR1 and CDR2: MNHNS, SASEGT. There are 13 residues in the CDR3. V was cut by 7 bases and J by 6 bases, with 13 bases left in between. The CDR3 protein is CASKSGSTNEQFF. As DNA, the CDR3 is TGTGCCAGCAAGTCGGGTAGTACCAATGAGCAGTTCTTC.

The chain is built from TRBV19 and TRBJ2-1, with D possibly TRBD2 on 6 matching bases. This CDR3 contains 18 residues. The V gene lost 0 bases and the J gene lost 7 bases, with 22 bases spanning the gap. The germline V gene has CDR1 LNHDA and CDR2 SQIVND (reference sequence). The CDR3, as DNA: TGTGCCAGTAGTATAGATGGAGAGGACTACCTAGGCAAAAATGAGCAGTTCTTC. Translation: CASSIDGEDYLGKNEQFF.

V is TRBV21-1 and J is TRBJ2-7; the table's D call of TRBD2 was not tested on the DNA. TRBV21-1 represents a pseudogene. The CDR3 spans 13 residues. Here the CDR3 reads CANLERGTTLLYV. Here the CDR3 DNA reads TGTGCCAACCTAGAGCGGGGCACTACCCTCCTGTACGTC.

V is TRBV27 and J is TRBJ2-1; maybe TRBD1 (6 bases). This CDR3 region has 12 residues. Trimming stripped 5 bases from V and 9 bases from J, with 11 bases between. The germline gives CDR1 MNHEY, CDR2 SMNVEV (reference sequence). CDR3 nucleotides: TGTGCCAGCAGTGCACAGGGAAGTGAGCAGTTCTTC. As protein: CASSAQGSEQFF.

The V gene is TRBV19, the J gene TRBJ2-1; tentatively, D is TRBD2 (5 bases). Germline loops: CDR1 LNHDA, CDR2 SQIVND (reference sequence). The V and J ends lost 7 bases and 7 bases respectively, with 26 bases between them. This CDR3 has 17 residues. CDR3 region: CASTLSPSGVERNEQFF. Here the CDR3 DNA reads TGTGCCAGTACCCTATCCCCTTCCGGGGTCGAAAGGAATGAGCAGTTCTTC.

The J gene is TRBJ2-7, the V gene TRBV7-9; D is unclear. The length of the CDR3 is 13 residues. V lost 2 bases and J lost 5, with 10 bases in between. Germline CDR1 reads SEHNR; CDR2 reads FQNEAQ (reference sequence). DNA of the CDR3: TGTGCCAGCAGCTTATTCTCTACGGACGAGCAGTACTTC. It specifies CASSLFSTDEQYF.

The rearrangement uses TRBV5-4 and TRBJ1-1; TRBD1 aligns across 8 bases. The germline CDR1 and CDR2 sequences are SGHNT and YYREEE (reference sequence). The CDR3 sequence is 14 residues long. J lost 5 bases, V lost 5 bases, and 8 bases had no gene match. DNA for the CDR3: TGTGCCAGCAGTTATAAGACAGGGGTGACTGAAGCTTTCTTT. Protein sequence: CASSYKTGVTEAFF.

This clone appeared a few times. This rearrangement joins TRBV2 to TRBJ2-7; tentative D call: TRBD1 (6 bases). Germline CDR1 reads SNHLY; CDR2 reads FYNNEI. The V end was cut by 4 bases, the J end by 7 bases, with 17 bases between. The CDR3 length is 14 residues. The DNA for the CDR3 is TGTGCCAGCAGTGTTACAGGGCCAATCAAAGAGCAGTACTTC. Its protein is CASSVTGPIKEQYF.

CDR3 sequence reads: CASSYSGTGINQPQHF. In nucleotides, the CDR3 is TGTGCCAGCAGTTACTCCGGGACAGGGATAAATCAGCCCCAGCATTTT. The V and J genes are TRBV6-5 and TRBJ1-5, with 9 nucleotides matching TRBD1. This CDR3 is 16 amino acids long. Looked up from germline, CDR1 is MNHEY and CDR2 is SVGAGI. The V segment lost 0 bases and the J segment 4 bases; nucleotides outside the gene matches: 4.

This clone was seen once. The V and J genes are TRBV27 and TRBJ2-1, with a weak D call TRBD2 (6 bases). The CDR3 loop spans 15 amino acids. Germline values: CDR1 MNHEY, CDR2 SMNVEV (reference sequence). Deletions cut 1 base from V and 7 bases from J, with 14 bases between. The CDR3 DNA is TGTGCCAGCAGTTTATTAGCGGCCAGTGGGAATGAGCAGTTCTTC. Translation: CASSLLAASGNEQFF.

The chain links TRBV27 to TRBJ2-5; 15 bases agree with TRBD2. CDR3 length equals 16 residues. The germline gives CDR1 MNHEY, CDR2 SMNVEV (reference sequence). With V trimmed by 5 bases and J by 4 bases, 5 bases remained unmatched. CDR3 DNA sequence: TGTGCCAGCAGTGGACTAGCGGGAGGGCAGCGAGAGACCCAGTACTTC. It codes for CASSGLAGGQRETQYF.

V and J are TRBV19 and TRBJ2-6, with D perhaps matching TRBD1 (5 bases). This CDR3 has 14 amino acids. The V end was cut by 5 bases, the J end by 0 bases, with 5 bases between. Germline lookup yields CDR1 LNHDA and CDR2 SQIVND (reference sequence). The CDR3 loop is CASSDSSGANVLTF. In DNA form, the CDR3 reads TGTGCCAGTAGTGACAGCTCTGGGGCCAACGTCCTGACTTTC.

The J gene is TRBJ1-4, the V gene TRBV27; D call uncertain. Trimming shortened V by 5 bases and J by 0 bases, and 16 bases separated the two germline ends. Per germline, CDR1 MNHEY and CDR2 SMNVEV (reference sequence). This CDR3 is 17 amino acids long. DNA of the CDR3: TGTGCCAGCAGTACACTTCCGGGAGGTGCAACTAATGAAAAACTGTTTTTT. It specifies CASSTLPGGATNEKLFF.

DNA for the CDR3: TGTGCCACCAGCATCTCCCTTTTCGGGACAGGGTACACCTTC. Its translation: CATSISLFGTGYTF. This chain connects TRBV15 to TRBJ1-2, with 9 bases lining up with TRBD1. CDR1 is LNHNV and CDR2 is YYDKDF in the germline V gene (reference sequence). This CDR3 is 14 amino acids long. The V gene end was trimmed by 4 bases and the J gene end by 11 bases; junction bases not matched to a gene: 11.

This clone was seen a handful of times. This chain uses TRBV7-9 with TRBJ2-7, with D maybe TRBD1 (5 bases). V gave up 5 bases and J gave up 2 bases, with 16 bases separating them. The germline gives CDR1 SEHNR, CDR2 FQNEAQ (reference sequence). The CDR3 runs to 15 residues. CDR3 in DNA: TGTGCCAGCAGCAGCTTAGGAGACAGAGCCTACGAGCAGTACTTC. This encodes CASSSLGDRAYEQYF.

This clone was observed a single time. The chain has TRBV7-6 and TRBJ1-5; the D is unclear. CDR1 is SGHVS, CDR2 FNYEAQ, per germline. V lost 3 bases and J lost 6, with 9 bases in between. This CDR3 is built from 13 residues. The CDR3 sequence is CASSLAASQPQHF. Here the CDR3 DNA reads TGTGCCAGCAGCTTGGCGGCCAGTCAGCCCCAGCATTTT.

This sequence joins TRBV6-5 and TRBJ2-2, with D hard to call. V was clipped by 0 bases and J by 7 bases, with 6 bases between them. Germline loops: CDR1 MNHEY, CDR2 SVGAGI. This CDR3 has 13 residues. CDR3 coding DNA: TGTGCCAGCAGTTACTCTAGTATCGGGGAGCTGTTTTTT. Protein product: CASSYSSIGELFF.